A selection of T cell receptor beta chains follows, all from one sample in a study of a mutant IDH1 vaccine in newly diagnosed glioma. These TCRs' antigens remain unknown. TCRdb's table, derived via immunoSEQ multiplex PCR, lists solely in-frame clones and lacks some. This table has about 56,000 clones, 80% to 85% appearing once. Sequencing was performed on PBMCs, taken from a glioma patient whose treatment included an IDH1 peptide vaccine. All receptors derive from a woman aged 50 to 60 with glioma. Each CDR3 is given with its conserved first and last residue. Fields, in order: V gene, CDR3 protein.

>TRBV2
CASSEVRQGAGELFF
>TRBV2
CASSPEAGEAFF
>TRBV7-2
CASSLTPGQGGNTIYF
>TRBV6-6
CASSQDKAFF
>TRBV19
CASSIGWDFPNSPLHF
>TRBV7-9
CASSGPTADQPQHF
>TRBV5-1
CASSLAMGDTQYF
>TRBV18
CASSPSDSLNTEAFF
>TRBV19
CASSISSGGSPNQPQHF
>TRBV2
CASSEVDSFKLFF
>TRBV5-4
CASRAGTGASPLHF
>TRBV6-5
CASSYSERAQYEQYF
>TRBV30
CAWSRDRVSSGNTIYF
>TRBV7-8
CASSFPQNYGYTF
>TRBV9
CASSVAAGAGELFF
>TRBV2
CASSSRRGGEGYTF
>TRBV6-5
CASRDYEQYF
>TRBV25-1
CASSEYRSGSYGYTF
>TRBV5-1
CASSQDPGGGSYTF
>TRBV7-9
CASSFGQGGQETQYF